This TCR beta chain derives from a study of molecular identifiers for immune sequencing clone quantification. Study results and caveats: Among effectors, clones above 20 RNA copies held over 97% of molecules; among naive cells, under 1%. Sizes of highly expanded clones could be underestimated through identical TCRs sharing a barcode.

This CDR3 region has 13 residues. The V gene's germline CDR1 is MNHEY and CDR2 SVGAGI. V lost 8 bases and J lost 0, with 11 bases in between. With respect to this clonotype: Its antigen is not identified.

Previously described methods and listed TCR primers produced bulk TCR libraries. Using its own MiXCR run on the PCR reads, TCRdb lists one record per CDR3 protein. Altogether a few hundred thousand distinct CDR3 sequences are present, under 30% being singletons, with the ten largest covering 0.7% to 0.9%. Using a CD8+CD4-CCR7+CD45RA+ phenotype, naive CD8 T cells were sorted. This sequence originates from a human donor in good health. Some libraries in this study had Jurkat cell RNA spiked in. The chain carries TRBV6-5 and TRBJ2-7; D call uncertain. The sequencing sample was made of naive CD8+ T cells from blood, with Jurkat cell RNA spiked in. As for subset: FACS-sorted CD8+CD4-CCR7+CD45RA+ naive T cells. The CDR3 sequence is CASVRCTSYEQYF. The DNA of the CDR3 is TGTGCCAGCGTGCGGTGTACCTCCTACGAGCAGTACTTC.